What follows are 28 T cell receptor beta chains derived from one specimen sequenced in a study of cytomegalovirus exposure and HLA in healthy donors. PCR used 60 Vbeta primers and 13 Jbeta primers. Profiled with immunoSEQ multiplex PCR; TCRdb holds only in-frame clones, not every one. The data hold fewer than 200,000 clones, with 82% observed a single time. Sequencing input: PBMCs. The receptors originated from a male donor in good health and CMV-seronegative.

Here the CDR3 reads CASSESGREKLFF. DNA of the CDR3: TGCGCCAGCAGTGAGTCTGGTAGGGAGAAACTGTTTTTT. The chain uses TRBV10-2 and TRBJ1-4; D not certain. The germline gives CDR1 WSHSY, CDR2 SAAADI. The CDR3 spans 13 residues. The V gene lost 0 bases and the J gene lost 11 bases, with 10 bases spanning the gap.

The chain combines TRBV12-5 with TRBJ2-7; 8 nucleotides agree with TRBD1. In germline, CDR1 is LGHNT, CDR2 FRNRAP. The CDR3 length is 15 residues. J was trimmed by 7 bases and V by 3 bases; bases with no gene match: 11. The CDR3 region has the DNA TGTGCTAGTGGTTTAGGGGACAGGTGGTCGACTGAGCAGTACTTC. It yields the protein CASGLGDRWSTEQYF. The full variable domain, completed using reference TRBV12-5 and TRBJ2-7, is DARVTQTPRHKVTEMGQEVTMRCQPILGHNTVFWYRQTMMQGLELLAYFRNRAPLDDSGMPKDRFSAEMPDATLATLKIQPSEPRDSAVYFCASGLGDRWSTEQYFGPGTRLTVT.

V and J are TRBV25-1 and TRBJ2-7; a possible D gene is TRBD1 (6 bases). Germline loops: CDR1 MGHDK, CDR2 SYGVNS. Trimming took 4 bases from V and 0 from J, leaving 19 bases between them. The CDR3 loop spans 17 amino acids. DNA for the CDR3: TGTGCCAGCAGTGGTTTGCTCCTCAGGGGCGGCTCCTACGAGCAGTACTTC. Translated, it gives CASSGLLLRGGSYEQYF.

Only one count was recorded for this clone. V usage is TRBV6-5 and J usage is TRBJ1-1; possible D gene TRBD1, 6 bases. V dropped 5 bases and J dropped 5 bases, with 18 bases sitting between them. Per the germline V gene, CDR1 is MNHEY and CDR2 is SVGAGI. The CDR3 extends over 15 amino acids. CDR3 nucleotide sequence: TGTGCCAGCAGTAGGAGGGAGGGGGTCTCGACTGAAGCTTTCTTT. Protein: CASSRREGVSTEAFF.

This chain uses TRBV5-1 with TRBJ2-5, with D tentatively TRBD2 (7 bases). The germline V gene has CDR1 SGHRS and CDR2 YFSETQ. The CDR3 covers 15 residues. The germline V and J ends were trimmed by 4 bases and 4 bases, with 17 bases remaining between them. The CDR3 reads CASSPSLGGGETQYF. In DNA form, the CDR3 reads TGCGCCAGCAGCCCCAGTTTAGGGGGGGGAGAGACCCAGTACTTC.

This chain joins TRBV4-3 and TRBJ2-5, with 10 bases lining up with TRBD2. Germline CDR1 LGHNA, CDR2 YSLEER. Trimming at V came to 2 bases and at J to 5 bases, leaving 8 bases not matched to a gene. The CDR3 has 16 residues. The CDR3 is CASSQKLAGEGETQYF. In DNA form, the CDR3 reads TGCGCCAGCAGCCAAAAGCTAGCGGGAGAGGGTGAGACCCAGTACTTC.

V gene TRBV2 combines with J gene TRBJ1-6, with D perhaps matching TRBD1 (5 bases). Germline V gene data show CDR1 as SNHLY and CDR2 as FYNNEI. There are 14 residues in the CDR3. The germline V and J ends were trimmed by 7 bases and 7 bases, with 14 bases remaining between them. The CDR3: CASNPGVGNSPLHF. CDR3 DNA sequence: TGTGCCAGCAACCCGGGGGTGGGAAATTCACCCCTCCACTTT.

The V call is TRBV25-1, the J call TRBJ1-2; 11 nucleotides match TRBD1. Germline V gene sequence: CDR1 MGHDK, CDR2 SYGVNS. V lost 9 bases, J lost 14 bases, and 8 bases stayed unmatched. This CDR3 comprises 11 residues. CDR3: CASRGQGASTF. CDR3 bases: TGTGCCAGTCGAGGACAGGGGGCATCTACCTTC.

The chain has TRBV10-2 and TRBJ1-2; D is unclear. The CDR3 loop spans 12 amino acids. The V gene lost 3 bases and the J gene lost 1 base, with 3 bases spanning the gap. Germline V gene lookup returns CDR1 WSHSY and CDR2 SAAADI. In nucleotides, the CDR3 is TGCGCCAGCAGTGACAGTAACTATGGCTACACCTTC. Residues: CASSDSNYGYTF.

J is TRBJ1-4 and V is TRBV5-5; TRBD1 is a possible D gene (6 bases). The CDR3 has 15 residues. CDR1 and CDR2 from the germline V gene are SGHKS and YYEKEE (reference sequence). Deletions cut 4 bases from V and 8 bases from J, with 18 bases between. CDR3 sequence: CASSVQTGGHEKLFF. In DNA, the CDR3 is TGTGCCAGCAGCGTGCAGACCGGGGGGCACGAAAAACTGTTTTTT.

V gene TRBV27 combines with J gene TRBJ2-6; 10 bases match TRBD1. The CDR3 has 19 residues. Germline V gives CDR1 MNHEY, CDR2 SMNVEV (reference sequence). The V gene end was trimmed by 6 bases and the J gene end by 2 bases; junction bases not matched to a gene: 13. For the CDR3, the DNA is TGTGCCAGCAGCCCCGTCCTGGACAGGGGGGTGGCTGGGGCCAACGTCCTGACTTTC. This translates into CASSPVLDRGVAGANVLTF.

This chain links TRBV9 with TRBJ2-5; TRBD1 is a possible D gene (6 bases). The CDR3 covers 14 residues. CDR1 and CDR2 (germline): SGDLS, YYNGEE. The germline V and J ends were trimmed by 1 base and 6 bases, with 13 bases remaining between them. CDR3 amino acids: CASSVSQGSQTQYF. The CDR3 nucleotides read TGTGCCAGCAGCGTATCCCAGGGGTCACAGACCCAGTACTTC.

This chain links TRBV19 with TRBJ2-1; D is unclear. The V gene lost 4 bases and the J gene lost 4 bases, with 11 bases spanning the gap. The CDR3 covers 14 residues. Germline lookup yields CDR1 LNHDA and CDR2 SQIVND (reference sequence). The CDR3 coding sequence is TGTGCCAGTAGTAGACTGGAAATATACAATGAGCAGTTCTTC. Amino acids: CASSRLEIYNEQFF.

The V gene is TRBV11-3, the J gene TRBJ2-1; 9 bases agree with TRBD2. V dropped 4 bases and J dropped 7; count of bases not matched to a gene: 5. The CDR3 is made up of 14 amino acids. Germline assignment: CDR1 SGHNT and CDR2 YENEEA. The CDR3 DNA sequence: TGTGCCAGCAGCTCGAGCGGGAGGTTTAATGAGCAGTTCTTC. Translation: CASSSSGRFNEQFF.

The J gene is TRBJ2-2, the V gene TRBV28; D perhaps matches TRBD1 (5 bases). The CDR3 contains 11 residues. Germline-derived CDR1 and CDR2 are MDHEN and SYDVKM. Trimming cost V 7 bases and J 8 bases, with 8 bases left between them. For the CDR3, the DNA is TGTGCCAGCACCCCAGGGGGGGAGCTGTTTTTT. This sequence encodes CASTPGGELFF. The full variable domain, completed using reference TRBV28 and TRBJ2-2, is DVKVTQSSRYLVKRTGEKVFLECVQDMDHENMFWYRQDPGLGLRLIYFSYDVKMKEKGDIPEGYSVSREKKERFSLILESASTNQTSMYLCASTPGGELFFGEGSRLTVL.

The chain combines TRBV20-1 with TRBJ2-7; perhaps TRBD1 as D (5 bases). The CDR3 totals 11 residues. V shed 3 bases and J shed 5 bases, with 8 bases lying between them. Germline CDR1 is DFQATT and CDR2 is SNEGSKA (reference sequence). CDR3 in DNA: TGCAGTGCTAGTATGGGGCACGAGCAGTACTTC. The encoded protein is CSASMGHEQYF.

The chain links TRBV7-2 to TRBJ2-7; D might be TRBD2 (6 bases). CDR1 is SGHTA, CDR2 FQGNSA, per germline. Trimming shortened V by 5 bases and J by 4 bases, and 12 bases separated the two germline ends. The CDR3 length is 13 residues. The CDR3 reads CASSATSRYEQYF. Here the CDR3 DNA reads TGTGCCAGCAGCGCGACTAGTCGATACGAGCAGTACTTC.

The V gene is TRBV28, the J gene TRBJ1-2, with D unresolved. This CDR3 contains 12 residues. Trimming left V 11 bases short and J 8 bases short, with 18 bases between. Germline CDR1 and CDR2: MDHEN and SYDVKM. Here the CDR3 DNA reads TGTGCCGGATTTGAGAGGGATCAGGGCTACACCTTC. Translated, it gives CAGFERDQGYTF.

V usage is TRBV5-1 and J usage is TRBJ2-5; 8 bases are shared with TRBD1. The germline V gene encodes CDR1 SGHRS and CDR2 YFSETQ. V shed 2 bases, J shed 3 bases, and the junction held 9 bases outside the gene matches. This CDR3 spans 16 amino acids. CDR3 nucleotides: TGCGCCAGCAGCTTTTCGACAGGGGCGGATAAAGAGACCCAGTACTTC. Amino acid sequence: CASSFSTGADKETQYF.

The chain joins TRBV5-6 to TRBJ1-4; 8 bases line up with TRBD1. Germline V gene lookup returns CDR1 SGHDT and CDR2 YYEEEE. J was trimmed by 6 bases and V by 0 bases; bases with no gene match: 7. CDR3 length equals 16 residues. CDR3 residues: CASSLGQGFGYEKLFF. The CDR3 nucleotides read TGTGCCAGCAGCTTGGGACAGGGGTTCGGCTATGAAAAACTGTTTTTT. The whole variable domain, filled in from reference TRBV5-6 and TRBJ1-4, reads DAGVTQSPTHLIKTRGQQVTLRCSPKSGHDTVSWYQQALGQGPQFIFQYYEEEERQRGNFPDRFSGHQFPNYSSELNVNALLLGDSALYLCASSLGQGFGYEKLFFGSGTQLSVL.

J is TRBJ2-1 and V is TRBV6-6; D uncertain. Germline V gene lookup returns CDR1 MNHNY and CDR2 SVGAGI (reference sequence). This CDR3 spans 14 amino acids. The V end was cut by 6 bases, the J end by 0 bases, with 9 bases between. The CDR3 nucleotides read TGTGCCAGCAGGATCAGAGGCTCCTACAATGAGCAGTTCTTC. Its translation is CASRIRGSYNEQFF.

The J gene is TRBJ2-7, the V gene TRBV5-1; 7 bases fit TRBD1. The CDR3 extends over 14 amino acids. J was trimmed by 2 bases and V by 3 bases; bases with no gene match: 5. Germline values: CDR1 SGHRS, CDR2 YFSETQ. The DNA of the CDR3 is TGCGCCAGCAGCTCACAGGGGTTCGCCTACGAGCAGTACTTC. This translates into CASSSQGFAYEQYF.

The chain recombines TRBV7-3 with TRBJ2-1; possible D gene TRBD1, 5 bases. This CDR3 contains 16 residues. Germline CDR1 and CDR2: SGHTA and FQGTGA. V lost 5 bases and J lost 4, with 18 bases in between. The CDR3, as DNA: TGTGCCAGCAGCGCCAATGGATGGGGCTCGTACAATGAGCAGTTCTTC. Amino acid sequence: CASSANGWGSYNEQFF.

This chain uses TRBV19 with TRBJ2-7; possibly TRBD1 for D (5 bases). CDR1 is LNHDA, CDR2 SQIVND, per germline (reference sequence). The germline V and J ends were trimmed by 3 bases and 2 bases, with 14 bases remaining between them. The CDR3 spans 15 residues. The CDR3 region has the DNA TGTGCCAGTAGTATGGGGCCCGGCGTCCCCTACGAGCAGTACTTC. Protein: CASSMGPGVPYEQYF.

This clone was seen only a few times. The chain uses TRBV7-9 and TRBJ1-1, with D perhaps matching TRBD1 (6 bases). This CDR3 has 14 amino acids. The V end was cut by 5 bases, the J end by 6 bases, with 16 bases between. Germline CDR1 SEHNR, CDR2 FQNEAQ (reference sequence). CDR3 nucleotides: TGTGCCAGCAGCACCGTACAGGGAAGATCTGAAGCTTTCTTT. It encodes CASSTVQGRSEAFF.

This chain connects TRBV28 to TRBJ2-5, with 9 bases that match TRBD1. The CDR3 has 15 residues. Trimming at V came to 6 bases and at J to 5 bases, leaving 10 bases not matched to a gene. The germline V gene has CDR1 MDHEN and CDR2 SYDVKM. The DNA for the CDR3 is TGTGCCAGCAGGCGGACAGGGGATCCGCGGGAGACCCAGTACTTC. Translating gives CASRRTGDPRETQYF. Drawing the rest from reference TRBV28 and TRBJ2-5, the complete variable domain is DVKVTQSSRYLVKRTGEKVFLECVQDMDHENMFWYRQDPGLGLRLIYFSYDVKMKEKGDIPEGYSVSREKKERFSLILESASTNQTSMYLCASRRTGDPRETQYFGPGTRLLVL.

This chain's CDR3 is CASKTTGGKSQPQHF. CDR3 bases: TGTGCCAGCAAGACGACAGGGGGCAAAAGTCAGCCCCAGCATTTT. The V call is TRBV6-1, the J call TRBJ1-5, with 10 nucleotides matching TRBD1. Trimming at V came to 7 bases and at J to 6 bases, leaving 9 bases not matched to a gene. This CDR3 spans 15 amino acids. Germline CDR1 and CDR2: MNHNS and SASEGT.

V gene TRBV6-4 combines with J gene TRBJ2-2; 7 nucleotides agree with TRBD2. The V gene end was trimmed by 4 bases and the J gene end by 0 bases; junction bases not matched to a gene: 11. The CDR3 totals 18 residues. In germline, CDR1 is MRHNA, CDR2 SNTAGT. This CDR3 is CASSVTPRLAANTGELFF. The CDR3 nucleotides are TGTGCCAGCAGTGTCACACCAAGGCTAGCGGCGAACACCGGGGAGCTGTTTTTT.